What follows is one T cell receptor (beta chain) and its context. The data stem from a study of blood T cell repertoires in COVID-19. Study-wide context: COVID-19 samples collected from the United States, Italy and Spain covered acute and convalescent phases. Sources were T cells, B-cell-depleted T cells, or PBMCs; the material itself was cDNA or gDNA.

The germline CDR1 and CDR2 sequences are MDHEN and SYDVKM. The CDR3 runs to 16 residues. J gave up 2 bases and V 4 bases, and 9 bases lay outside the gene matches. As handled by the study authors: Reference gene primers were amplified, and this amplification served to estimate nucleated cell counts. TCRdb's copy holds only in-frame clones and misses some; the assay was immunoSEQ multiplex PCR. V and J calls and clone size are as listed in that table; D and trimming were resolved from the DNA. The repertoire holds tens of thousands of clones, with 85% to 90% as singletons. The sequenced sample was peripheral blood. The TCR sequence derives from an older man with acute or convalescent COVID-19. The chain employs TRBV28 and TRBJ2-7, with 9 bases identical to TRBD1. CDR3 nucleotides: TGTGCCAGCAGTTCCCCAGGACAGGGGAGGACCTACGAGCAGTACTTC. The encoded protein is CASSSPGQGRTYEQYF.